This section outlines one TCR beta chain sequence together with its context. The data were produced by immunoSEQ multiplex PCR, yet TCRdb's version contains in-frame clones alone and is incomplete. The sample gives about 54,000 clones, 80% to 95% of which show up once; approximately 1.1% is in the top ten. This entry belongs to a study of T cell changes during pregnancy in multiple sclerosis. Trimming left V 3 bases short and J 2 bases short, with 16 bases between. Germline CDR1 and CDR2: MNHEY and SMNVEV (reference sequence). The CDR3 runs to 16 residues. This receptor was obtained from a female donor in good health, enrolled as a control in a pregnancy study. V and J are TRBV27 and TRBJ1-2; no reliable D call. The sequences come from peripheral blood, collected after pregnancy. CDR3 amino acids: CASSLESGRLNYGYTF. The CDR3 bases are TGTGCCAGCAGTTTGGAATCAGGTCGTCTGAACTATGGCTACACCTTC.